This T cell receptor (beta chain) was recovered during a study of tumor-infiltrating lymphocytes in primary liver carcinoma. Remarks on this clonotype: The antigen is undetermined. Germline and junction disagree at one end, which may indicate a read error.

Broader study findings: Only about 8-25% of top clones were detected in all five tumor regions.

It was from around 20-30 mg of unsorted bulk tissue that RNA and DNA were co-extracted. The patients, who had chronic HBV infection, were treatment-naive (untreated). Synthesis of TCR beta cDNA was carried out from around 540 ng total RNA with a constant-region primer. Libraries of TCR beta came from three nested multiplex PCR rounds with slightly modified ARM-PCR. TCRdb called the multiplex PCR reads again in MiXCR, with one record for every CDR3 protein. The sample holds some 180,000 distinct CDR3 sequences, approximately 86% seen once. Sequencing input: tumor tissue from primary liver carcinoma. The sequence was collected from a man aged 35-49 years with primary liver carcinoma and hepatitis B virus infection.

CDR3 protein: CAWSPSGRPSYTDKQYF. The CDR3 nucleotides read TGTGCCTGGAGTCCAAGCGGGCGGCCCTCTTACACAGATAAGCAGTATTTT. The genes are TRBV30 and TRBJ2-3, with a weak D call TRBD2 (6 bases). This CDR3 spans 17 amino acids. Germline V gives CDR1 GTSNPN, CDR2 SVGIG (reference sequence).